This entry lists 16 T cell receptor beta chains sequenced from one sample in a study of T cells in Graves' hyperthyroidism and ophthalmopathy. Template material for amplifying TCR beta CDR3 regions consisted of RNA transcripts. RT-PCR in the first round (using the HTBI primer set) targeted the TCR CDR3. TCRdb reanalysed the multiplex PCR reads using MiXCR and keeps one entry per CDR3 protein. Altogether approximately 870,000 distinct CDR3 sequences are present, more than 30% being singletons, with the ten largest covering approximately 10%. The material sequenced was blood. The receptors come from a man aged 18 to 29 with Graves' hyperthyroidism.

This clonotype was observed at least ten times. The V and J genes are TRBV12-3 or TRBV12-4 and TRBJ1-6, with 8 bases that match TRBD1. The CDR3 length is 13 residues. The trim removed 7 bases at V and 9 bases at J, leaving 5 bases unmatched. This chain's CDR3 is CASTDRGSSPLHF. CDR3 sequence (DNA): TGTGCCAGCACTGACAGGGGAAGTTCACCCCTCCACTTT.

This clonotype was picked up a small number of times. The V call is TRBV7-2, the J call TRBJ2-7, with a weak D call TRBD1 (6 bases). CDR3 length: 17 amino acids. V was clipped by 2 bases and J by 5 bases, with 22 bases between them. Germline values: CDR1 SGHTA, CDR2 FQGNSA. The CDR3 spells CASSLIRGSQGFNEQYF. DNA of the CDR3: TGTGCCAGCAGCTTAATTAGGGGCTCACAGGGTTTCAACGAGCAGTACTTC.

This clonotype was observed at least ten times. The chain recombines TRBV2 with TRBJ2-2; D could derive from TRBD1 or TRBD2 (5 bases each). The V gene's germline CDR1 is SNHLY and CDR2 FYNNEI. V lost 0 bases and J lost 5, with 10 bases in between. This CDR3 has 15 amino acids. This chain's CDR3 is CASSEAGVRTGELFF. CDR3 DNA: TGTGCCAGCAGTGAAGCGGGGGTCAGGACCGGGGAGCTGTTTTTT.

This clonotype was seen ten or more times. The chain couples TRBV2 to TRBJ1-4; weak D call: TRBD1 (5 bases). Germline V CDR1 and CDR2: SNHLY, FYNNEI. This CDR3 is 16 amino acids long. V was trimmed by 5 bases and J by 0 bases, leaving 13 bases between them. DNA of the CDR3: TGTGCCAGCAGTTTCATCGGGGCGTCAACTAATGAAAAACTGTTTTTT. It is translated as CASSFIGASTNEKLFF.

Notes on this clonotype: One end of the junction fails to match germline, which may point to a read error. The rearrangement uses TRBV7-7 and TRBJ2-5; D is undetermined. Germline assignment: CDR1 SSHAT and CDR2 FNYEAQ (reference sequence). The CDR3 runs 14 residues. Written as DNA, the CDR3 is TGTGCTAGCAGCCTCCGAGGCTTACAAGAGACCCAGTACTTC. Residues: CASSLRGLQETQYF.

J is TRBJ1-1 and V is TRBV5-1, with 9 positions matching TRBD1. Germline V gene data show CDR1 as SGHRS and CDR2 as YFSETQ. The CDR3 length is 14 residues. V lost 2 bases and J lost 10; bases outside the gene matches: 9. This CDR3 reads CASSLDRGAQGAFF. DNA of the CDR3: TGCGCCAGCAGCTTAGACAGGGGGGCCCAAGGAGCTTTCTTT.

This clonotype was recorded at least ten times. This chain links TRBV7-9 with TRBJ1-1, with D possibly TRBD1 on 6 matching bases. The CDR3 is made up of 14 amino acids. V lost 6 bases and J 1 base, leaving 12 bases between the germline ends. Germline CDR1 reads SEHNR; CDR2 reads FQNEAQ (reference sequence). CDR3 residues: CASSDRDKNTEAFF. CDR3 DNA: TGTGCCAGCAGTGATCGGGACAAGAACACTGAAGCTTTCTTT.

Only a few counts were recorded for this clonotype. DNA for the CDR3: TGTGCCAGCAGCTCGGACGGGCTTTCCTACGAGCAGTACTTC. Encoded protein: CASSSDGLSYEQYF. V gene TRBV11-1 combines with J gene TRBJ2-7; D gene uncertain. Germline CDR1 SGHAT, CDR2 FQDESV (reference sequence). With 4 bases removed from V and 1 base from J, the gap between germline ends came to 11 bases. CDR3 size: 14 residues.

The gene calls are TRBV19 and TRBJ1-4; a weak D match, TRBD1 (5 bases). This CDR3 region has 13 residues. The germline V gene encodes CDR1 LNHDA and CDR2 SQIVND (reference sequence). Trimming took off 2 bases at V and 12 bases at J, with 13 bases between the two ends. The CDR3 spells CASSIYGAEELFF. The CDR3 coding sequence is TGTGCCAGTAGTATATACGGGGCTGAGGAACTGTTTTTT.

This clonotype was detected only a few times. The chain carries TRBV20-1 and TRBJ2-5; D perhaps matches TRBD2 (6 bases). Germline CDR1 DFQATT, CDR2 SNEGSKA (reference sequence). This CDR3 region has 16 residues. V was shortened by 5 bases and J by 1 base, with 20 bases between the two germline ends. The CDR3 region is CSALNPRSGPQETQYF. DNA for the CDR3: TGCAGTGCTCTTAACCCCAGGAGCGGGCCCCAAGAGACCCAGTACTTC.

A single count supports this clonotype. The chain joins TRBV20-1 to TRBJ1-1; possibly TRBD1 for D (6 bases). V dropped 7 bases and J dropped 1 base, with 16 bases sitting between them. The CDR3 covers 14 residues. Germline V gene data show CDR1 as DFQATT and CDR2 as SNEGSKA (reference sequence). CDR3 bases: TGCAGTGGGGCAGGGGACTCCGGGAACACTGAAGCTTTCTTT. This translates into CSGAGDSGNTEAFF.

The chain combines TRBV7-9 with TRBJ2-7, with TRBD2 matching 10 bases. Trimming at V came to 1 base and at J to 0 bases, leaving 3 bases not matched to a gene. The CDR3 loop spans 16 amino acids. CDR1 is SEHNR and CDR2 is FQNEAQ in the germline V gene (reference sequence). Written as DNA, the CDR3 is TGTGCCAGCAGCTTAGTAGGACTAGCGGACTCCTACGAGCAGTACTTC. Protein product: CASSLVGLADSYEQYF.

The V and J genes are TRBV15 and TRBJ1-2, with 7 bases aligning to TRBD1. This CDR3 is 15 amino acids long. V was pared by 5 bases and J by 5 bases, with 11 bases of the junction left unmatched. Germline V lookup: CDR1 LNHNV, CDR2 YYDKDF (reference sequence). Here the CDR3 reads CATSEVGGARYGYTF. In nucleotides, the CDR3 is TGTGCCACCAGCGAGGTAGGGGGCGCACGGTATGGCTACACCTTC.

V gene TRBV9 combines with J gene TRBJ2-2, with 7 bases that match TRBD1. Germline V gene data show CDR1 as SGDLS and CDR2 as YYNGEE. V trimming: 5 bases; J trimming: 4 bases; junction bases outside the gene matches: 5. The length of the CDR3 is 14 residues. The CDR3 sequence is CASSSDRVTGELFF. For the CDR3, the DNA is TGTGCCAGCAGTTCCGACAGGGTCACCGGGGAGCTGTTTTTT.

Ten or more counts support this clonotype. This chain uses TRBV25-1 with TRBJ1-1; D is unclear. The V end was cut by 7 bases, the J end by 1 base, with 10 bases between. There are 13 residues in the CDR3. Per germline, CDR1 MGHDK and CDR2 SYGVNS. CDR3 sequence reads: CASTRWGNTEAFF. The CDR3, as DNA: TGTGCCAGCACACGGTGGGGGAACACTGAAGCTTTCTTT.

This clonotype was seen a handful of times. The V call is TRBV6-5, the J call TRBJ1-5, with D unclear. Trimming took 2 bases from V and 7 from J, leaving 9 bases between them. The CDR3 loop spans 13 amino acids. Germline CDR1 and CDR2: MNHEY and SVGAGI. As DNA, the CDR3 is TGTGCCAGCAGTTACGTGAGCGGGCAGCCCCAGCATTTT. This encodes CASSYVSGQPQHF.